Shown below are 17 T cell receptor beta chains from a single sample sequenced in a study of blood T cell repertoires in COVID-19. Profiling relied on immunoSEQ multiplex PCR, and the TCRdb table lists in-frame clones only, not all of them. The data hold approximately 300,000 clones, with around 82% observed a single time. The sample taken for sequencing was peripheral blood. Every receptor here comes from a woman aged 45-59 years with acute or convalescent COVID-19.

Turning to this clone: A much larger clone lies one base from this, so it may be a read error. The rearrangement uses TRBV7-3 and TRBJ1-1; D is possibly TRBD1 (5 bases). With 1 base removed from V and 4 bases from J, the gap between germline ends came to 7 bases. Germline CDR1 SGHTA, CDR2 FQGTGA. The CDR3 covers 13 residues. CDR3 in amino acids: CASSLMGGTEAFF. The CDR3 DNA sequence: TGTGCCAGCAGCTTAATGGGGGGCACTGAAGCTTTCTTT.

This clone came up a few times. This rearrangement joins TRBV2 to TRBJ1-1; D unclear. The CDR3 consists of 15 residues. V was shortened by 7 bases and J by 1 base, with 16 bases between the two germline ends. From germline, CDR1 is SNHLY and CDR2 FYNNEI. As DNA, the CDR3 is TGTGCCAGCACCCAGGAGGCAGGATGGAACACTGAAGCTTTCTTT. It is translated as CASTQEAGWNTEAFF.

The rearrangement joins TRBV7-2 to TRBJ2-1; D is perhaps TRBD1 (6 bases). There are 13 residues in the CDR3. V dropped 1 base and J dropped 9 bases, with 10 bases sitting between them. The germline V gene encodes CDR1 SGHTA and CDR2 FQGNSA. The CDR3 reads CASSLEGDAEQFF. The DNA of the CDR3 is TGTGCCAGCAGCTTAGAGGGGGACGCTGAGCAGTTCTTC.

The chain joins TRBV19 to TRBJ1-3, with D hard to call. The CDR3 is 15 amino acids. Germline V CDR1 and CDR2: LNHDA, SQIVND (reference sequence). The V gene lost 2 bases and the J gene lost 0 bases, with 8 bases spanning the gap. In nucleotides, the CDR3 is TGTGCCAGTAGTATACTAAGGAGCTCTGGAAACACCATATATTTT. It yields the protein CASSILRSSGNTIYF.

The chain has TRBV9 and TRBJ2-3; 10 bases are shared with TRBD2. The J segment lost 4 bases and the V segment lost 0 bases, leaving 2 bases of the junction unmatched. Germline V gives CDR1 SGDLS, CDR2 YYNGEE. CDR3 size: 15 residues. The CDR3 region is CASSVGTSGPDTQYF. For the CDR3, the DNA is TGTGCCAGCAGCGTAGGGACTAGCGGACCAGATACGCAGTATTTT.

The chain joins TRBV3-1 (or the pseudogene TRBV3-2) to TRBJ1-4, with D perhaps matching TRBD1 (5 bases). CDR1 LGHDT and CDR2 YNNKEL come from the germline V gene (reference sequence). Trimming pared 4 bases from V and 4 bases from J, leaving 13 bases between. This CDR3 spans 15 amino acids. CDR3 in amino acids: CASSPGTAFNEKLFF. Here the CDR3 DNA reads TGTGCCAGCAGCCCCGGGACTGCTTTTAATGAAAAACTGTTTTTT.

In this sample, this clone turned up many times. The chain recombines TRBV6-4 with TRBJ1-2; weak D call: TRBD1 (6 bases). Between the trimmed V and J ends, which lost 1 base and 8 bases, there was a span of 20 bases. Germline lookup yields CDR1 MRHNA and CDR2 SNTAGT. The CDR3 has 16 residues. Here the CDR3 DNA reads TGTGCCAGCAGTGACTTGTGGGACAAGGAATTTGAAGGCTACACCTTC. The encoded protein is CASSDLWDKEFEGYTF.

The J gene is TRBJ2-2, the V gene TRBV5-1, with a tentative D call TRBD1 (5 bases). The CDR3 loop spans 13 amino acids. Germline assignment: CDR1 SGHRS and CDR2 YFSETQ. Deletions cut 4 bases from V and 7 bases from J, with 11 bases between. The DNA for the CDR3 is TGCGCCAGCAGCAATCAGGGCAGCGGGGAGCTGTTTTTT. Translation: CASSNQGSGELFF.

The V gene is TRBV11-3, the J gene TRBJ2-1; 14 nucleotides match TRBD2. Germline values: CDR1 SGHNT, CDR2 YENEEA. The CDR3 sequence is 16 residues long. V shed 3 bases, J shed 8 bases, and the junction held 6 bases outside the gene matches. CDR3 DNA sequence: TGTGCCAGCAGCTTGGGGACTAGCGGGAGATTAGATGAGCAGTTCTTC. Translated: CASSLGTSGRLDEQFF.

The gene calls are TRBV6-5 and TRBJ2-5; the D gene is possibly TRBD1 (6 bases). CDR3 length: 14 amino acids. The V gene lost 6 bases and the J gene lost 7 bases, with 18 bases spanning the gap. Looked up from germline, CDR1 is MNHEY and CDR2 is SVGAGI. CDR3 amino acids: CASSQGFEAGTQYF. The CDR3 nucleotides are TGTGCCAGCAGCCAGGGGTTTGAGGCAGGGACCCAGTACTTC.

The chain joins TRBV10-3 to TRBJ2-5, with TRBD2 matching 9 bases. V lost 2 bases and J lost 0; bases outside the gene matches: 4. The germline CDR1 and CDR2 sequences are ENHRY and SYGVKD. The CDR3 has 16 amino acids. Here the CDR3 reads CAISEGIAGDQETQYF. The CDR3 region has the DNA TGTGCCATCAGTGAGGGGATAGCGGGAGACCAAGAGACCCAGTACTTC.

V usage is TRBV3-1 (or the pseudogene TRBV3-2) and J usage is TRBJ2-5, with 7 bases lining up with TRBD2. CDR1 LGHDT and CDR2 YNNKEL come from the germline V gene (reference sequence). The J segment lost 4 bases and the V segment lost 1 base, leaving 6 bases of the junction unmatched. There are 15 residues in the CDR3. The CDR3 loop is CASSQVREGGETQYF. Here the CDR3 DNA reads TGTGCCAGCAGCCAAGTAAGGGAGGGAGGAGAGACCCAGTACTTC.

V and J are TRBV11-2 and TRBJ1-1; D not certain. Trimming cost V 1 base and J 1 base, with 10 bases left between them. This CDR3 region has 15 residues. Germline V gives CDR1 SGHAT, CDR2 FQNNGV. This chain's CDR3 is CASSLGGGPNTEAFF. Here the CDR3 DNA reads TGTGCCAGCAGCTTAGGGGGAGGGCCGAACACTGAAGCTTTCTTT. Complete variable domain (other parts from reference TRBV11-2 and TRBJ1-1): EAGVAQSPRYKIIEKRQSVAFWCNPISGHATLYWYQQILGQGPKLLIQFQNNGVVDDSQLPKDRFSAERLKGVDSTLKIQPAKLEDSAVYLCASSLGGGPNTEAFFGQGTRLTVV.

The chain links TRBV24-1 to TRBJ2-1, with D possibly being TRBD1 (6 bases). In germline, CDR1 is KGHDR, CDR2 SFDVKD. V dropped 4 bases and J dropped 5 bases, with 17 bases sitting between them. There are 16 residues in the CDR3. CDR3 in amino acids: CATSDPQTGPHNEQFF. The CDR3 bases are TGTGCCACCAGTGACCCTCAGACAGGCCCCCACAATGAGCAGTTCTTC.

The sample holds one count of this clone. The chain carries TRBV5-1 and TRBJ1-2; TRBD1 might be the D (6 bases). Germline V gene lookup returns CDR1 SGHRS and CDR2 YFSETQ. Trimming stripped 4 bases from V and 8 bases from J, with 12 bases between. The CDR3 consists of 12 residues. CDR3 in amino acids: CASSPQGGGYTF. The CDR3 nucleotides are TGCGCCAGCAGCCCACAGGGTGGGGGCTACACCTTC.

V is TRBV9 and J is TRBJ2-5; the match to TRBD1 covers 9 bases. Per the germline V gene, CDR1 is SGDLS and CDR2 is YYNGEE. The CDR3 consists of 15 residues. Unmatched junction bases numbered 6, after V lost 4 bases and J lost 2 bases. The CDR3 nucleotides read TGTGCCAGCAGCAGACAGGGGGTTTTACAAGAGACCCAGTACTTC. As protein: CASSRQGVLQETQYF.

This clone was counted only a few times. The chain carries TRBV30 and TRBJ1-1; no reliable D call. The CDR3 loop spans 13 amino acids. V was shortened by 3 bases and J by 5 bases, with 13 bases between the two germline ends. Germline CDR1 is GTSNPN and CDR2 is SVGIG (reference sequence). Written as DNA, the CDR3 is TGTGCCTGGAGCGGCGCGGTCTCAACTGAAGCTTTCTTT. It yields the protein CAWSGAVSTEAFF.